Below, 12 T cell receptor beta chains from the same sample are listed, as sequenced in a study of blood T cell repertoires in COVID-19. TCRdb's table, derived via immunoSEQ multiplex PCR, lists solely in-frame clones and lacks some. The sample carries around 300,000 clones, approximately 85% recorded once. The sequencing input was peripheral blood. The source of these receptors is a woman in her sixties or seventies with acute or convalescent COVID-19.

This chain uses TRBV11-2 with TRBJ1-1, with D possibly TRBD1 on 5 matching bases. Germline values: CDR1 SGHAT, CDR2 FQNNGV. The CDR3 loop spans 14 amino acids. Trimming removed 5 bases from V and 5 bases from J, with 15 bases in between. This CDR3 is CASSQIRGTTEAFF. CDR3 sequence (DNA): TGTGCCAGCAGCCAAATACGGGGGACTACTGAAGCTTTCTTT.

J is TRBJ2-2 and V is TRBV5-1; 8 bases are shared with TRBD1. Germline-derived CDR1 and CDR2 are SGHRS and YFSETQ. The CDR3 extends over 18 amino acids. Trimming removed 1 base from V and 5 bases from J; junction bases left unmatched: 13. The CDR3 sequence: CASSLQPTGTGGTGELFF. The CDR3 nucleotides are TGCGCCAGCAGCTTGCAACCGACAGGGACAGGAGGGACCGGGGAGCTGTTTTTT.

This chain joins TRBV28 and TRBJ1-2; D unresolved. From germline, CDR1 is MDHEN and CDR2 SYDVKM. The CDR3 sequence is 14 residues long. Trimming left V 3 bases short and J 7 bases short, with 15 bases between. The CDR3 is CASSLRAGSGGYTF. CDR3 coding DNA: TGTGCCAGCAGTTTGAGAGCTGGGAGCGGTGGCTACACCTTC.

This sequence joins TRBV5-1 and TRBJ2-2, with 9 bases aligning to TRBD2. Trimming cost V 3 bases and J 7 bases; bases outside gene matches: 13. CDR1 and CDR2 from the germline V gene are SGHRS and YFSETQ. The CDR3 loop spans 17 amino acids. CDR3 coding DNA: TGCGCCAGCAGCTGGAGACTGGCGGGGGGGCCCCACGGGGAGCTGTTTTTT. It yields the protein CASSWRLAGGPHGELFF.

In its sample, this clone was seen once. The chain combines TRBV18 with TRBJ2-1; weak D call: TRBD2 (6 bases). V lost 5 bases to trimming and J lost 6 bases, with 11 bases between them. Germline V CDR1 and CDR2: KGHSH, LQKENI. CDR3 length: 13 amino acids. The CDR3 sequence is CASSTTRTNEQFF. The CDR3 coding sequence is TGTGCCAGCTCAACGACTAGAACCAATGAGCAGTTCTTC.

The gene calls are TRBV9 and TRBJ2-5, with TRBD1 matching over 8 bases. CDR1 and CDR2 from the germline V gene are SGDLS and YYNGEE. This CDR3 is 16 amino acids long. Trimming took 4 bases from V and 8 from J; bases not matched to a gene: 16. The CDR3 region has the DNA TGTGCCAGCAGCCTAAATTCCCAGGGGGCCTACGCAACCCAGTACTTC. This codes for CASSLNSQGAYATQYF.

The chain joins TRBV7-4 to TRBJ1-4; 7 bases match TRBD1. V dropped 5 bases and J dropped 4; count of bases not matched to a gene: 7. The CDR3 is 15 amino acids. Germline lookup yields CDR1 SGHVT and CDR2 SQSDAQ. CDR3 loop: CASSGGGQFNEKLFF. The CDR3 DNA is TGTGCCAGCAGCGGAGGGGGACAGTTTAATGAAAAACTGTTTTTT.

The CDR3 DNA reads as TGCAGCACATCTAAAAAAGGGGGGGGCACAGATACGCAGTATTTT. Translated: CSTSKKGGGTDTQYF. J is TRBJ2-3 and V is TRBV29-1, with D perhaps TRBD2 (7 bases). This CDR3 region has 15 residues. Germline lookup yields CDR1 SQVTM and CDR2 ANQGSEA. Trimming removed 8 bases from V and 1 base from J, with 19 bases in between.

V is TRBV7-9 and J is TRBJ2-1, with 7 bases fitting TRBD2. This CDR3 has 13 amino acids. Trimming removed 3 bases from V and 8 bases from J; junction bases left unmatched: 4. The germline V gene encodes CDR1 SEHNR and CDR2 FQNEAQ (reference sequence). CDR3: CASSFTSVDEQFF. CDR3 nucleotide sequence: TGTGCCAGCAGCTTCACTAGCGTCGATGAGCAGTTCTTC.

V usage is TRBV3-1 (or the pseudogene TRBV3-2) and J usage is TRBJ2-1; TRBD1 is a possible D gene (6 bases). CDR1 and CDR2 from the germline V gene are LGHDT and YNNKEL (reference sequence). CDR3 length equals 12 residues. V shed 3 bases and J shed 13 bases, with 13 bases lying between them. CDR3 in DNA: TGTGCCAGCAGCCAGACCGGGACACGACAGTTCTTC. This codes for CASSQTGTRQFF.

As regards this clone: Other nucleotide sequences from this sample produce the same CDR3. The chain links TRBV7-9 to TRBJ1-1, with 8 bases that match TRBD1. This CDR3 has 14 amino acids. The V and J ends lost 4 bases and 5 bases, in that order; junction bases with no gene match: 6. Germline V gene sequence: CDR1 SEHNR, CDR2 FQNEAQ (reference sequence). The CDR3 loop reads CASSSGQGETEAFF. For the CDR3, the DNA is TGTGCCAGCAGCTCCGGACAGGGAGAGACTGAAGCTTTCTTT.

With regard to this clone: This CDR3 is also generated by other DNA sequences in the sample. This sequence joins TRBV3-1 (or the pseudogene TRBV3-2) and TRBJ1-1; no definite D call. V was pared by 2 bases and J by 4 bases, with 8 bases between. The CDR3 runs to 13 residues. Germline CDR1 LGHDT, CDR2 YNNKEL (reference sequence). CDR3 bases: TGTGCCAGCAGCCAACGGGGTGGCACTGAAGCTTTCTTT. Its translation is CASSQRGGTEAFF.